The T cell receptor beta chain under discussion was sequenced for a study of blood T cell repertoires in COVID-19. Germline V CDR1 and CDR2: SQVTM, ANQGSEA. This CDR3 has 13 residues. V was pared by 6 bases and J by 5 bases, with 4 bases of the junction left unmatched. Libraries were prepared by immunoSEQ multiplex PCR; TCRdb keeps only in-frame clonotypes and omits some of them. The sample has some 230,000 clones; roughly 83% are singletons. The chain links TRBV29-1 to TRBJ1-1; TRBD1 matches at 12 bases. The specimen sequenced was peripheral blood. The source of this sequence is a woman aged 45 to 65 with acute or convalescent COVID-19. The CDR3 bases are TGCAGCGTGGGGACAGGGGGCAGAACTGAAGCTTTCTTT. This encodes CSVGTGGRTEAFF.